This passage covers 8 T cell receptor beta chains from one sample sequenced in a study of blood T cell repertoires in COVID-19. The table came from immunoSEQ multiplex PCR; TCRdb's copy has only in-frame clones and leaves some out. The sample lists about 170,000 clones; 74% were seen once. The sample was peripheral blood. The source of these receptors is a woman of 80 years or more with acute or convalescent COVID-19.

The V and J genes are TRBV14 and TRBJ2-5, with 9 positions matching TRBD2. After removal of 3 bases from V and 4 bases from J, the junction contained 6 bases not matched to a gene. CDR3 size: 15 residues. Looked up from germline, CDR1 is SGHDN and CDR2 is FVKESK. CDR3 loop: CASSHRAGGRETQYF. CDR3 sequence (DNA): TGTGCCAGCAGCCACCGAGCGGGAGGTCGAGAGACCCAGTACTTC.

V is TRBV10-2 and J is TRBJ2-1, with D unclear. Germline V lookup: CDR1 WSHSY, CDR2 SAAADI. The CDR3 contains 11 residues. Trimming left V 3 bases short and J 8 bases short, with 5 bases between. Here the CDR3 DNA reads TGCGCCAGCAGTGAATCCTATGAGCAGTTCTTC. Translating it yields CASSESYEQFF.

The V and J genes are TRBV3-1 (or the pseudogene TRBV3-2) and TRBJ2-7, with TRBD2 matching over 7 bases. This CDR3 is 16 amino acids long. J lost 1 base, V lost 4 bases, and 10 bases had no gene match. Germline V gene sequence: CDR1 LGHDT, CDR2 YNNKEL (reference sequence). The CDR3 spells CASSRGAGALSYEQYF. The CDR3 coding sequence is TGTGCCAGCAGCCGAGGGGCGGGAGCCCTTTCCTACGAGCAGTACTTC.

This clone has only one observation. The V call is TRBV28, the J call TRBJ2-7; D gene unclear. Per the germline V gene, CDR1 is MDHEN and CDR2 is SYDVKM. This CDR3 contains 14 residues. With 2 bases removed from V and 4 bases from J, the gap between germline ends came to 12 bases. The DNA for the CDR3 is TGTGCCAGCAGTTTAGGCAGTACCTCTTACGAGCAGTACTTC. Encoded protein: CASSLGSTSYEQYF.

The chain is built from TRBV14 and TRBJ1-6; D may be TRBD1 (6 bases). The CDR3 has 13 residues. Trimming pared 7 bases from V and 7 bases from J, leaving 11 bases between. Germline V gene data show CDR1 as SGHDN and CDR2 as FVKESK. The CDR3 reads CASNPGGNSPLHF. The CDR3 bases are TGTGCCAGCAACCCGGGGGGCAATTCACCCCTCCACTTT.

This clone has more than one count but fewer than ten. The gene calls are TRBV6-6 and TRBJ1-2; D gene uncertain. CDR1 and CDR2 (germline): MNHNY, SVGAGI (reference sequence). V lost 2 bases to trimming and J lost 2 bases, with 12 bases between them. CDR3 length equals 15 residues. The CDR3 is CASSYVVTTNYGYTF. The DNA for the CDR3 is TGTGCCAGCAGTTACGTAGTAACGACAAACTATGGCTACACCTTC.

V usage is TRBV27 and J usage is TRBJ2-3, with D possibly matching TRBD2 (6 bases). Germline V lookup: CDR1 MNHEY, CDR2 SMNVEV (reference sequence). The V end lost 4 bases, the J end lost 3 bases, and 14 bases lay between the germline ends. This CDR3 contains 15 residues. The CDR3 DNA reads TGTGCCAGCAGTTCCGCCTCGGCGGGAACAGATACGCAGTATTTT. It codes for CASSSASAGTDTQYF.

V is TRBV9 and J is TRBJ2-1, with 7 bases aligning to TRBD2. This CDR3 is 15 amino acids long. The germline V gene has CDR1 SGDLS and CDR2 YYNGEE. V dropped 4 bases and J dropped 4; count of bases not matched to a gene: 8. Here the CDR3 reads CASSSKASGYNEQFF. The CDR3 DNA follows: TGTGCCAGCAGCTCCAAGGCTAGCGGATACAATGAGCAGTTCTTC.